A selection of T cell receptor beta chains follows, all from one sample in a study of T cell repertoires in cytomegalovirus infection. Each CDR3 protein gets one entry after TCRdb re-called the reads with MiXCR. This sample has under 300,000 distinct CDR3 sequences; 17% occur once, and the top ten carry around 43%. Sequencing was carried out using CD8+ T cells from PBMCs. These receptors were obtained from a human donor in good health (CMV status not recorded). Some clones in this sample may be carry-over from other donors' samples. The CDR3 runs from the conserved cysteine through the conserved F or W. Each record gives: J gene, D gene, clone size, V gene, CDR3 length, CDR3 protein, CDR3 DNA. D genes are given only for firm matches. Some rows mark clone size as missing; the rest say once, few, many or name a class of expanded clone.

TRBJ2-3 | NA | few | TRBV4-1 | 14 | CASSQGATRDTQYF | TGCGCCAGCAGCCAAGGGGCCACGCGGGATACGCAGTATTTT
TRBJ1-1 | NA | many | TRBV12-3/TRBV12-4 | 13 | CASSFLPGTEAFF | TGTGCCAGCAGTTTTTTACCGGGGACTGAAGCTTTCTTT
TRBJ2-1 | TRBD2 | many | TRBV7-6 | 20 | CASSLVVASSGGTSYNEQFF | TGTGCCAGCAGCTTAGTAGTAGCGTCTAGCGGGGGAACCTCCTACAATGAGCAGTTCTTC
TRBJ1-2 | NA | NA | TRBV2 | 14 | CASSDPTDNYGYTF | TGTGCCAGCAGTGACCCGACGGATAACTATGGCTACACCTTC
TRBJ1-4 | TRBD1 | few | TRBV4-3 | 16 | CASSQGDRGYNEKLFF | TGCGCCAGCAGCCAAGGGGACAGGGGTTATAATGAAAAACTGTTTTTT
TRBJ2-2 | NA | few | TRBV20-1 | 13 | CSATGQRTGELFF | TGCAGTGCTACTGGACAGCGCACCGGGGAGCTGTTTTTT
TRBJ2-1 | NA | many | TRBV6-2/TRBV6-3 | 13 | CATRSRTPNEQFF | TGTGCCACCCGATCCAGGACCCCCAATGAGCAGTTCTTC
TRBJ2-7 | NA | few | TRBV28 | 15 | CASSADDGVNYEQYF | TGTGCCAGCAGTGCCGACGATGGGGTCAACTACGAGCAGTACTTC
TRBJ2-1 | NA | many | TRBV7-8 | 19 | CASSFFPPLTTLAYNEQFF | TGTGCCAGCAGCTTTTTTCCCCCCCTGACAACTCTGGCCTACAATGAGCAGTTCTTC
TRBJ2-7 | NA | NA | TRBV5-5 | 15 | CASSLGVSNSYEQYF | TGTGCCAGCAGCTTGGGTGTCAGCAACTCCTACGAGCAGTACTTC
TRBJ1-5 | NA | few | TRBV7-3 | 13 | CASIWELNQPQHF | TGTGCCAGCATATGGGAGCTCAATCAGCCCCAGCATTTT
TRBJ1-2 | NA | many | TRBV7-2 | 13 | CASRMRGSYGYTF | TGTGCCAGCAGAATGCGGGGGAGTTATGGCTACACCTTC
TRBJ2-6 | TRBD1 | few | TRBV2 | 20 | CASGTNRGAGEGPGANVLTF | TGTGCCAGCGGAACAAACAGGGGAGCCGGCGAAGGACCTGGGGCCAACGTCCTGACTTTC
TRBJ2-7 | NA | many | TRBV7-9 | 14 | CASSLGTEAYEQYF | TGTGCCAGCAGCTTAGGGACAGAGGCTTACGAGCAGTACTTC
TRBJ1-6 | TRBD1 | many | TRBV7-2 | 16 | CASSPIWDSLNSPLHF | TGTGCCAGCAGCCCGATCTGGGACAGCCTTAATTCACCCCTCCACTTT
TRBJ2-1 | NA | NA | TRBV29-1 | 14 | CSVEGLPDANEQFF | TGCAGCGTTGAAGGACTCCCCGATGCCAATGAGCAGTTCTTC
TRBJ2-3 | NA | many | TRBV7-2 | 16 | CASSLFHPAPTDTQYF | TGTGCCAGCAGCTTATTCCATCCGGCTCCCACAGATACGCAGTATTTT
TRBJ1-5 | NA | NA | TRBV19 | 15 | CASSPRVGSNQPQHF | TGTGCCAGTAGCCCGCGGGTCGGAAGCAATCAGCCCCAGCATTTT
TRBJ2-7 | NA | many | TRBV12-3/TRBV12-4 | 14 | CASSPRIRPYEQYF | TGTGCCAGCAGTCCCAGGATACGGCCCTACGAGCAGTACTTC
TRBJ2-5 | TRBD1 | many | TRBV6-5 | 14 | CASSYGDGTGALYF | TGTGCCAGCAGTTACGGAGATGGGACAGGGGCACTCTACTTC
TRBJ2-4 | TRBD1 | once | TRBV12-3/TRBV12-4 | 12 | CASSGQGYIQYF | TGTGCCAGCTCAGGACAGGGCTACATTCAGTACTTC
TRBJ2-1 | TRBD2 | few | TRBV5-4 | 13 | CASFAGVNNEQFF | TGTGCCAGCTTTGCGGGGGTAAACAATGAGCAGTTCTTC
TRBJ2-3 | TRBD1 | NA | TRBV7-3 | 24 | CASSHPSGANRDRGPPESPDTQYF | TGTGCCAGCAGTCACCCTAGCGGGGCAAACCGGGACAGGGGGCCCCCAGAGTCCCCAGATACGCAGTATTTT
TRBJ2-7 | NA | few | TRBV23-1 | 13 | CASSRRNTYEQYF | TGCGCCAGCAGCCGAAGGAATACCTACGAGCAGTACTTC
TRBJ1-1 | NA | many | TRBV6-2/TRBV6-3 | 17 | CASSYYYRGQLDTEAFF | TGTGCCAGCAGTTACTATTATCGAGGGCAATTGGACACTGAAGCTTTCTTT
TRBJ2-3 | NA | NA | TRBV2 | 15 | CASDDLAEITDTQYF | TGTGCCAGCGATGACCTCGCGGAAATCACAGATACGCAGTATTTT
TRBJ2-7 | TRBD2 | NA | TRBV9 | 14 | CASSVGNGGYEQYF | TGTGCCAGCAGCGTAGGGAACGGGGGGTACGAGCAGTACTTC
TRBJ1-1 | TRBD1 | many | TRBV6-6 | 13 | CASLTGARTEAFF | TGTGCCAGCCTGACAGGGGCGAGGACTGAAGCTTTCTTT
TRBJ2-7 | TRBD1 | few | TRBV27 | 14 | CASSLSTGLYEQYF | TGTGCCAGCAGTCTTTCGACAGGGCTCTACGAGCAGTACTTC
TRBJ1-2 | TRBD1 | NA | TRBV12-3/TRBV12-4 | 13 | CASSAGTGPGYTF | TGTGCCAGCAGTGCCGGGACAGGTCCTGGCTACACCTTC
TRBJ1-5 | NA | NA | TRBV2 | 16 | CASSEGPATYNQPQHF | TGTGCCAGCAGTGAAGGTCCAGCGACCTACAATCAGCCCCAGCATTTT
TRBJ1-1 | NA | NA | TRBV25-1 | 14 | CASSELGTRTEAFF | TGTGCCAGCAGTGAATTAGGGACACGGACTGAAGCTTTCTTT
TRBJ2-5 | NA | NA | TRBV6-6 | 15 | CASSYSRGSQETQYF | TGTGCCAGCAGTTACTCACGCGGTTCCCAAGAGACCCAGTACTTC
TRBJ1-1 | NA | NA | TRBV9 | 14 | CASTEDILGTEAFF | TGTGCCAGCACCGAGGACATCCTGGGGACTGAAGCTTTCTTT
TRBJ2-5 | TRBD1 | NA | TRBV7-9 | 14 | CASSLVGTEETQYF | TGTGCCAGCAGCTTAGTTGGGACAGAAGAGACCCAGTACTTC
TRBJ2-3 | TRBD2 | NA | TRBV7-1 | 15 | CASSPSSGVPDTQYF | TGTGCCAGCAGCCCTAGTAGCGGGGTCCCAGATACGCAGTATTTT
TRBJ2-1 | NA | few | TRBV20-1 | 16 | CSARDWAGINYNEQFF | TGCAGTGCTAGAGACTGGGCCGGGATAAACTACAATGAGCAGTTCTTC